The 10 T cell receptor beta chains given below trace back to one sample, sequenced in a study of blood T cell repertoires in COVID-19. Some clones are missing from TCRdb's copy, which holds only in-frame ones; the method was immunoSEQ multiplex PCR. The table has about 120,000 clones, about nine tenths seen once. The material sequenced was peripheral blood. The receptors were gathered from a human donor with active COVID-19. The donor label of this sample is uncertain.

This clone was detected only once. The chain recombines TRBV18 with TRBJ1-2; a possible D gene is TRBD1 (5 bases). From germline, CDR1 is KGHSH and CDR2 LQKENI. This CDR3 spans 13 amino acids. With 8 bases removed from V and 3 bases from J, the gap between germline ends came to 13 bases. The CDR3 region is CASTGVRDYGYTF. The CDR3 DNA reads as TGTGCCAGCACGGGAGTCAGGGACTATGGCTACACCTTC.

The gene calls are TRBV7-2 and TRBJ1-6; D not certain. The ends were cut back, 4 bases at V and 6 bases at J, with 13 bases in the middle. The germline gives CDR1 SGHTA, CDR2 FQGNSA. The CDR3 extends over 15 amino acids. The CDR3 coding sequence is TGTGCCAGCAGCTCGGGTTCGGGGAGTAATTCACCCCTCCACTTT. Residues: CASSSGSGSNSPLHF.

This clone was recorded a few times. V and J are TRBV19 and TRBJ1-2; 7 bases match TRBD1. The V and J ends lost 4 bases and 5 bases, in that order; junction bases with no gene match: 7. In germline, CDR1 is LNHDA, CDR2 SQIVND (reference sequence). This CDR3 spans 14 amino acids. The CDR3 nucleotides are TGTGCCAGTAGTAAGACCTCGACAGGGTATGGCTACACCTTC. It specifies CASSKTSTGYGYTF.

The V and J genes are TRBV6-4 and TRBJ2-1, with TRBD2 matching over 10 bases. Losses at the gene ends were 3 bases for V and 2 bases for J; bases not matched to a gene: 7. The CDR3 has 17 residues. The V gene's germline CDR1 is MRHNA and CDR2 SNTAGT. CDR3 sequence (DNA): TGTGCCAGCAGTGATTTACCTAGCGGGGGTACCTACAATGAGCAGTTCTTC. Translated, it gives CASSDLPSGGTYNEQFF.

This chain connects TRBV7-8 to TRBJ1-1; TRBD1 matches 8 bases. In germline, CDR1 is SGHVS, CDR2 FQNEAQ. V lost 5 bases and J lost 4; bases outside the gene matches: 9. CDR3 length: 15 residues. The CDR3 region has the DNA TGTGCCAGCAGCAAGACAGGGGCCCTGAGCACTGAAGCTTTCTTT. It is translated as CASSKTGALSTEAFF. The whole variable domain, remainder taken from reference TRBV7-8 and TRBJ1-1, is GAGVSQSPRYKVAKRGQDVALRCDPISGHVSLFWYQQALGQGPEFLTYFQNEAQLDKSGLPSDRFFAERPEGSVSTLKIQRTQQEDSAVYLCASSKTGALSTEAFFGQGTRLTVV.

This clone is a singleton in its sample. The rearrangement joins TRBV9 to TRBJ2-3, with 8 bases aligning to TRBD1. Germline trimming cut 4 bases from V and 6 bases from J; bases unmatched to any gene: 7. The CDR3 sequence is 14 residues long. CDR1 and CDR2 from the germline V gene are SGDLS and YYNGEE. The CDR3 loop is CASSWTGSTDTQYF. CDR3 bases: TGTGCCAGCAGCTGGACAGGGAGTACGGATACGCAGTATTTT.

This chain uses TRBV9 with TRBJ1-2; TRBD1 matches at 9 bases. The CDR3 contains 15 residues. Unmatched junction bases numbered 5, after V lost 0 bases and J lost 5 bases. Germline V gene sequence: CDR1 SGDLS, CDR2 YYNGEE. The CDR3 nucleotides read TGTGCCAGCAGCGTAGGTTTGGGACAGGGATATGGCTACACCTTC. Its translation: CASSVGLGQGYGYTF.

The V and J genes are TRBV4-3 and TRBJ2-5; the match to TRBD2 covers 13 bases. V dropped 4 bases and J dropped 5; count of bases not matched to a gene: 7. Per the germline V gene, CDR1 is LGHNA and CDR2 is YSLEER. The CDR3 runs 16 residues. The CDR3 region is CASSRWTSGGEETQYF. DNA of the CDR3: TGCGCCAGCAGCCGCTGGACTAGCGGGGGAGAGGAGACCCAGTACTTC.

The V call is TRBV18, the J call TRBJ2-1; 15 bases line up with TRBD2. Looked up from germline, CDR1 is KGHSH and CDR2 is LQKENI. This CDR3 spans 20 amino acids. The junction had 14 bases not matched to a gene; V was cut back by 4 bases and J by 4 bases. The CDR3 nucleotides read TGTGCCAGCTCACTCCGAGGACTAGCGGGGGGGCGACGACAATACAATGAGCAGTTCTTC. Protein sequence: CASSLRGLAGGRRQYNEQFF.

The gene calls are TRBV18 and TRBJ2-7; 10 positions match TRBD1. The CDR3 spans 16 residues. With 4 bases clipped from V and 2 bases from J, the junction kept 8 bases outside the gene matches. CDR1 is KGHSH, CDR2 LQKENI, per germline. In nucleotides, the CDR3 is TGTGCCAGCTCACGACCGGCCGGGACAGGGGCCTACGAGCAGTACTTC. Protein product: CASSRPAGTGAYEQYF.